This TCR beta chain was found in a study of T cells in Graves' hyperthyroidism and ophthalmopathy. Study results and caveats: Most thyroid clonotypes expanded above 0.001 appeared in blood too.

Losses at the gene ends were 2 bases for V and 9 bases for J; bases not matched to a gene: 2. From germline, CDR1 is SGHDT and CDR2 YYEEEE. There are 13 residues in the CDR3. Template material for amplifying TCR beta CDR3 regions consisted of RNA transcripts. RT-PCR in the first round (using the HTBI primer set) targeted the TCR CDR3. TCRdb recomputed calls from the multiplex PCR reads with MiXCR, one row per CDR3 protein. The top ten hold roughly an eighth of the sample, which has hundreds of thousands of distinct CDR3 sequences, roughly 15% seen once. The table lists this clonotype with many counts. Its antigen is as yet unknown.

The clonotype was recovered from a woman aged 45-65 years with Graves' ophthalmopathy. Sequences were obtained from blood. The gene calls are TRBV5-6 and TRBJ2-1; TRBD2 matches 10 bases. This CDR3 is CASSLAGGPEQFF. Written as DNA, the CDR3 is TGTGCCAGCAGCTTAGCGGGAGGGCCTGAGCAGTTCTTC.